This TCR beta chain was sequenced during a study of human T cells and chemical hapten exposure. Study-wide context: Subjects had 2% DPC placed on roughly 2 cm by roughly 2 cm of upper inner arm skin for sensitization. Each patch test put 0.01% DPC on the upper back, and results were read at 6 days. Minor volume differences among pooled libraries chiefly drove per-sample TCR yield variation.

In this sample, this clonotype turned up many times. What it binds is not known. This CDR3 is 15 amino acids long. V trimming: 6 bases; J trimming: 0 bases; junction bases outside the gene matches: 4. The germline CDR1 and CDR2 sequences are SGHTA and FQGNSA. TCRdb re-called the RACE reads through MiXCR, storing one row per CDR3 protein. The repertoire holds about 70,000 distinct CDR3 sequences, with 8.5% as singletons. Broader study findings: Alopecia in the donors means their immune response may deviate from healthy people's.

The time point was: patch test 2, 6 weeks after DPC sensitization. As to treatment: therapeutic diphenylcyclopropenone sensitization with weekly scalp DPC. The chain carries TRBV7-2 and TRBJ1-5, with TRBD1 matching 8 bases. The receptor comes from a woman aged 45-65 years with alopecia areata. Some clones in this sample may be carry-over from other donors' samples. Source: whole blood, taken in connection with sensitization to the hapten diphenylcyclopropenone (DPC). The CDR3 spells CASSSGQGSNQPQHF. The DNA of the CDR3 is TGTGCCAGCAGTTCAGGACAGGGTAGCAATCAGCCCCAGCATTTT.